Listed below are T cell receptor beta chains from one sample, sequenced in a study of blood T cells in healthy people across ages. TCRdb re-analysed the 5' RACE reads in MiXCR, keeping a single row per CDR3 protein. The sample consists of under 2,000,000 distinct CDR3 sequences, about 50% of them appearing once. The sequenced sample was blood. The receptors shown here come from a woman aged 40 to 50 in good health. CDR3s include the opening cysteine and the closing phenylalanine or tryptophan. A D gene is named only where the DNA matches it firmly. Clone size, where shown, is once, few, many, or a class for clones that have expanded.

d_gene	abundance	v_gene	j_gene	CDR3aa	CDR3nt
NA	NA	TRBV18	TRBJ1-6	CASSLDKTGNSPLHF	TGTGCCAGCTCACTTGACAAAACTGGGAATTCACCCCTCCACTTT
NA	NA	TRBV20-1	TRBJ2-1	CSVRSTGPHSYNEQFF	TGCAGTGTTAGGAGTACAGGGCCCCACTCCTACAATGAGCAGTTCTTC
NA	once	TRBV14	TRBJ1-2	CASSPRTTNYTF	TGTGCCAGCAGCCCTAGGACCACGAACTACACCTTC
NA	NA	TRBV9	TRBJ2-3	CASSGTTGTSTDTQYF	TGTGCCAGCAGCGGGACAACCGGGACTAGCACAGATACGCAGTATTTT
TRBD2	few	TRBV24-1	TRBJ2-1	CATAGTSGNGEFF	TGTGCCACGGCCGGGACTAGCGGGAACGGAGAGTTCTTC
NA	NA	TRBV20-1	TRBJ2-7	CSATKDGSYEQYF	TGCAGTGCTACAAAAGATGGCTCCTACGAGCAGTACTTC
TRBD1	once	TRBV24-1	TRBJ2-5	CGTSDSGTGLQETQYF	TGTGGCACCAGTGATTCGGGGACAGGGCTCCAAGAGACCCAGTACTTC
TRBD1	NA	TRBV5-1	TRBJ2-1	CASTPRDRSSYNEQFF	TGCGCCAGCACACCACGGGACAGAAGCTCCTACAATGAGCAGTTCTTC
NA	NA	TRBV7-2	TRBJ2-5	CASSHPGFQETQYF	TGTGCCAGCAGCCACCCGGGATTTCAAGAGACCCAGTACTTC
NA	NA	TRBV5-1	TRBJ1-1	CASSAFRGESTEAFF	TGCGCCAGCAGCGCGTTCAGGGGAGAGTCCACTGAAGCTTTCTTT
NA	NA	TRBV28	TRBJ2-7	CASRCTDHEQYF	TGTGCCAGCAGGTGTACAGATCACGAGCAGTACTTC
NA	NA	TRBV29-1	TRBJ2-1	CSVGPTGSYNEQFF	TGCAGCGTGGGCCCGACAGGCTCCTACAATGAGCAGTTCTTC
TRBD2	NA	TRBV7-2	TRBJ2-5	CASTRTSGRKTQYF	TGTGCCAGCACCAGAACTAGCGGGAGAAAGACCCAGTACTTC
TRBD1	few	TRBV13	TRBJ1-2	CASHPGTAFYGYTF	TGTGCCAGCCACCCCGGGACAGCTTTCTATGGCTACACCTTC
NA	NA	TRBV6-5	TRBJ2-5	CTSSTGGLPETQYF	TGTACCAGCAGTACGGGGGGCCTCCCAGAGACCCAGTACTTC
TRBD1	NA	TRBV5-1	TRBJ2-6	CASRRDRGEPPSGANVLTF	TGCGCCAGCAGAAGGGACAGGGGAGAACCACCCTCTGGGGCCAACGTCCTGACTTTC
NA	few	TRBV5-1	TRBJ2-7	CASSLGGFPPNSYEQYF	TGCGCCAGCAGCTTGGGAGGGTTCCCTCCTAACTCCTACGAGCAGTACTTC
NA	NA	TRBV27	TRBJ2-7	CASSLSRGSHEQYF	TGTGCCAGCAGTTTATCGAGGGGAAGCCACGAGCAGTACTTC
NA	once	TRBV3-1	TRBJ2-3	CASSLATGNTDTQYF	TGTGCCAGCAGCCTAGCGACAGGAAACACAGATACGCAGTATTTT
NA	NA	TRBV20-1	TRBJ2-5	CSARRANEYQETQYF	TGCAGTGCTAGAAGAGCTAACGAGTACCAAGAGACCCAGTACTTC
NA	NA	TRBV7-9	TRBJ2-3	CASSPEGTATDTQYF	TGTGCCAGCAGCCCGGAGGGGACAGCTACAGATACGCAGTATTTT
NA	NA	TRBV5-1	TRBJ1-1	CASSLATGKNTEAFF	TGCGCCAGCAGCTTGGCCACAGGGAAGAACACTGAAGCTTTCTTT
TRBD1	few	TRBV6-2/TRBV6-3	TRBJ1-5	CASSSRDSGSNQPQHF	TGTGCCAGCAGTTCCCGGGACAGTGGAAGCAATCAGCCCCAGCATTTT
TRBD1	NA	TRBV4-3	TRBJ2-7	CASSQDTGQTYEQYF	TGCGCCAGCAGCCAAGACACGGGACAGACCTACGAGCAGTACTTC